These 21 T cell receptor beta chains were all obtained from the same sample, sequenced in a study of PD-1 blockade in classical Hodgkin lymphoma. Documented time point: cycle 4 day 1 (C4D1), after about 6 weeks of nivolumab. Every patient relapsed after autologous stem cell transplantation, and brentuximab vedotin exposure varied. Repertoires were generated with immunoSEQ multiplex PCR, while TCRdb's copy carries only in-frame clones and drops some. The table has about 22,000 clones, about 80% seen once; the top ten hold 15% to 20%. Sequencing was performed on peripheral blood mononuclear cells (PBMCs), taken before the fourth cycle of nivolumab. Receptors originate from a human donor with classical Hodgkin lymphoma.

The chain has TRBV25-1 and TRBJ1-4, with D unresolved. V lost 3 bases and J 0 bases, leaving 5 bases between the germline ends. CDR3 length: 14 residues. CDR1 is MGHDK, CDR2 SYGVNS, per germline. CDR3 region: CASSDRTTNEKLFF. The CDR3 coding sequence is TGTGCCAGCAGTGACAGAACAACTAATGAAAAACTGTTTTTT.

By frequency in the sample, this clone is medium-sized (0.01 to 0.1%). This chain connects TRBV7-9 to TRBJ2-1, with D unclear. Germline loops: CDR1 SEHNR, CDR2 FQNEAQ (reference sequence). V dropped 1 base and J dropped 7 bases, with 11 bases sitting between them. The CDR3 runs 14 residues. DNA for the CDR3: TGTGCCAGCAGCTTAGACATAGCTTGGAATGAGCAGTTCTTC. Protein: CASSLDIAWNEQFF.

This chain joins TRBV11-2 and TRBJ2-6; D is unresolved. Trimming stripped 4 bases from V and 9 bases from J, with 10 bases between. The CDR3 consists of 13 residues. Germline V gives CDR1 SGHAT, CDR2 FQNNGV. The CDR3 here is CASSSLTFNVLTF. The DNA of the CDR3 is TGTGCCAGCAGCTCCCTCACCTTCAACGTCCTGACTTTC.

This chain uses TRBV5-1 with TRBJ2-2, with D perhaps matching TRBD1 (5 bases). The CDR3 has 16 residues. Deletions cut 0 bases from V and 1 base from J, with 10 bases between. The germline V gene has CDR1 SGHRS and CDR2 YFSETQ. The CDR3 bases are TGCGCCAGCAGCTTGGTAAGGGGCGGGAACACCGGGGAGCTGTTTTTT. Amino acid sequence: CASSLVRGGNTGELFF.

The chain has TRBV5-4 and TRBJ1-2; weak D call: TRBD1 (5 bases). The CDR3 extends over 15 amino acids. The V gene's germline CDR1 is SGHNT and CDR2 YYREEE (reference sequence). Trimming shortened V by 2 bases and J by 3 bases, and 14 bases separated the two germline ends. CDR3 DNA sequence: TGTGCCAGCAGCTTCCAGGGAGGGAACTACTATGGCTACACCTTC. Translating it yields CASSFQGGNYYGYTF.

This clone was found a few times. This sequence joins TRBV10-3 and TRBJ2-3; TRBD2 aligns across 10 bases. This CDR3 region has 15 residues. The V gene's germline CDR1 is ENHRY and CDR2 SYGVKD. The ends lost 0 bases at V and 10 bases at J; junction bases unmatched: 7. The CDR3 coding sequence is TGTGCCATCAGTGAGTCGAGGGCTAGCGGGAGCTCGCAGTATTTT. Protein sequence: CAISESRASGSSQYF.

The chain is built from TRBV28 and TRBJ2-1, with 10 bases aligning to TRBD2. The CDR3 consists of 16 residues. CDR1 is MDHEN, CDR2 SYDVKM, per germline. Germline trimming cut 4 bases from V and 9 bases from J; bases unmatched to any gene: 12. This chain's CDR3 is CASSSPSSGSLGEQFF. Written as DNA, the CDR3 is TGTGCCAGCAGTTCCCCCTCTAGCGGGAGTTTAGGTGAGCAGTTCTTC.

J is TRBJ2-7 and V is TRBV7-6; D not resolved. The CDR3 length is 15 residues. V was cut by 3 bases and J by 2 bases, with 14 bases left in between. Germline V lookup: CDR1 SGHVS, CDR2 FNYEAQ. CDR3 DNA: TGTGCCAGCAGCTTCAACACCGGGCCCACCTACGAGCAGTACTTC. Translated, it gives CASSFNTGPTYEQYF.

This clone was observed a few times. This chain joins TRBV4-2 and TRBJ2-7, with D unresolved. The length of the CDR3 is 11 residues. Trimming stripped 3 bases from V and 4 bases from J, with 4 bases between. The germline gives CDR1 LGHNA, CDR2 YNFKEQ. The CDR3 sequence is CASSQSYEQYF. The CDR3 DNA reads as TGTGCCAGCAGCCAGTCGTACGAGCAGTACTTC.

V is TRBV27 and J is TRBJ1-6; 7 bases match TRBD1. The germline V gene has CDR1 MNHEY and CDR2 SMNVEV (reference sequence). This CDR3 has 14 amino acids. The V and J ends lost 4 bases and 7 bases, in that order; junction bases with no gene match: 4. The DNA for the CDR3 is TGTGCCAGCAGTTGGGGACAGCCGAATTCACCCCTCCACTTT. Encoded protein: CASSWGQPNSPLHF.

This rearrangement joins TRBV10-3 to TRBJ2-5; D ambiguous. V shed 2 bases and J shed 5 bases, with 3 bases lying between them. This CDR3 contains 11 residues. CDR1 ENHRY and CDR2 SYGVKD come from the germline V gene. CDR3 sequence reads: CAISEGETQYF. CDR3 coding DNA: TGTGCCATCAGTGAGGGGGAGACCCAGTACTTC.

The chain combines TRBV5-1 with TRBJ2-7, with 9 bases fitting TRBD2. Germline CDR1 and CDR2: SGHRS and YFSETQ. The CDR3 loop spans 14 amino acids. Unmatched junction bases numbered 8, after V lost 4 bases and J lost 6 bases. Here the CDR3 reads CASSLATSGREQYF. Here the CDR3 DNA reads TGCGCCAGCAGCCTGGCGACTAGCGGACGCGAGCAGTACTTC.

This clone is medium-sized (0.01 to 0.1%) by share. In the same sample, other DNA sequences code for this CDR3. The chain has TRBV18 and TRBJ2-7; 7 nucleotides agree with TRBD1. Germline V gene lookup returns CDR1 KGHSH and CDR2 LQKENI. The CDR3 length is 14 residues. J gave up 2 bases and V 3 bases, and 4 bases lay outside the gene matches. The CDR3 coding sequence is TGTGCCAGCTCACCGGGGACAGCCACCTACGAGCAGTACTTC. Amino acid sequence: CASSPGTATYEQYF.

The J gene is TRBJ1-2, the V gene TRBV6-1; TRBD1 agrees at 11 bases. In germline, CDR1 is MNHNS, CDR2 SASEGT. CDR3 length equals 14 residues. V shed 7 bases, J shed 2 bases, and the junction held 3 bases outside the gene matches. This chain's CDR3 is CASKDRGRNYGYTF. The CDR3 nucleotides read TGTGCCAGCAAGGACAGGGGGCGCAACTATGGCTACACCTTC.

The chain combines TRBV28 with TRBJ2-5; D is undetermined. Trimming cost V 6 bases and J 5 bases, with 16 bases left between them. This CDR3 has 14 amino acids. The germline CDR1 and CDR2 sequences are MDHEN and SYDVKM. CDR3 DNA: TGTGCCAGCAGCACCCGGGCCATGGGGGAGACCCAGTACTTC. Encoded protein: CASSTRAMGETQYF. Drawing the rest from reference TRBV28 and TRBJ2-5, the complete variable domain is DVKVTQSSRYLVKRTGEKVFLECVQDMDHENMFWYRQDPGLGLRLIYFSYDVKMKEKGDIPEGYSVSREKKERFSLILESASTNQTSMYLCASSTRAMGETQYFGPGTRLLVL.

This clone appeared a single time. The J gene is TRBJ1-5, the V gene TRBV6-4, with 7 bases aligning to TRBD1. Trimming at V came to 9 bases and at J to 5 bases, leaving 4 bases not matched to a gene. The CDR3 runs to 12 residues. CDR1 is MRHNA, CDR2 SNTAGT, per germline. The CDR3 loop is CARIDRDQPQHF. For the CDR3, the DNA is TGTGCCAGAATCGACAGGGATCAGCCCCAGCATTTT.

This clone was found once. The CDR3 spells CASSVAMRQGSSTDTQYF. The CDR3, as DNA: TGTGCCAGCAGCGTAGCTATGCGGCAGGGATCGAGCACAGATACGCAGTATTTT. The chain links TRBV9 to TRBJ2-3, with a weak D call TRBD1 (5 bases). The CDR3 is 18 residues long. The germline V and J ends were trimmed by 0 bases and 0 bases, with 17 bases remaining between them. Germline V gene sequence: CDR1 SGDLS, CDR2 YYNGEE.

The CDR3 protein is CSIRQGSNQPQHF. The CDR3 nucleotides are TGCAGCATTCGACAGGGAAGCAATCAGCCCCAGCATTTT. The chain employs TRBV29-1 and TRBJ1-5; 7 bases line up with TRBD1. The CDR3 is 13 residues long. J was trimmed by 1 base and V by 8 bases; bases with no gene match: 5. Germline loops: CDR1 SQVTM, CDR2 ANQGSEA.

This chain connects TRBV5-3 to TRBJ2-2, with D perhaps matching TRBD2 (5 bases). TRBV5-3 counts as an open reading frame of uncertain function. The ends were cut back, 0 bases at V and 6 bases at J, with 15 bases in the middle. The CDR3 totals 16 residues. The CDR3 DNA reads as TGTGCCAGAAGCTTGGAGTGGGCTAGCTCTCCCGGGGAGCTGTTTTTT. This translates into CARSLEWASSPGELFF.

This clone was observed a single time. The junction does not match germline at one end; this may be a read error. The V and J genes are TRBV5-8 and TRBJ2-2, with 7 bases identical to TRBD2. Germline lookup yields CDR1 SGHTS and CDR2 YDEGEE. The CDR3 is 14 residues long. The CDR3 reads CANSLQGGTGELFF. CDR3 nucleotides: TGTGCCAACAGCTTGCAGGGAGGGACCGGGGAGCTGTTTTTT.

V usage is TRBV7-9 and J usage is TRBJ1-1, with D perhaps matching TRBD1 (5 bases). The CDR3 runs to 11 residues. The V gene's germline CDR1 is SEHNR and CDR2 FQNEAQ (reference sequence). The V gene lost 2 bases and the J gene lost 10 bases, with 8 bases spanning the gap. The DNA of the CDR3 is TGTGCCAGCAGCTTAACCGGGACAGCTTTCTTT. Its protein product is CASSLTGTAFF.